The 18 T cell receptor beta chains in this list originate from one sample, sequenced in a study of T cells in Graves' hyperthyroidism and ophthalmopathy. RNA transcripts were the template for amplifying TCR beta CDR3 regions. Primed by the HTBI set, a first-round RT-PCR was run on the TCR CDR3. TCRdb processed the multiplex PCR reads anew with MiXCR; each CDR3 protein has one entry. This table holds 600,000 or so distinct CDR3 sequences, roughly 17% found once. The sample taken for sequencing was blood. The receptors come from a woman aged 25-40 years with Graves' hyperthyroidism.

The chain employs TRBV12-3 or TRBV12-4 and TRBJ2-3; TRBD1 agrees at 10 bases. This CDR3 is built from 17 residues. The V gene end was trimmed by 6 bases and the J gene end by 6 bases; junction bases not matched to a gene: 15. CDR3 nucleotides: TGTGCCAGCAGCCTAGCTTCCCCGACAGGGGGCGAGGATACGCAGTATTTT. Its protein product is CASSLASPTGGEDTQYF.

The gene calls are TRBV29-1 and TRBJ1-2; D is uncertain. The CDR3 is 13 amino acids. Trimming pared 7 bases from V and 4 bases from J, leaving 16 bases between. From germline, CDR1 is SQVTM and CDR2 ANQGSEA. CDR3: CSGDSGIPYGYTF. The CDR3 DNA is TGCAGCGGTGATTCGGGGATCCCCTATGGCTACACCTTC.

The chain has TRBV9 and TRBJ2-7; tentatively, D is TRBD2 (6 bases). V was clipped by 0 bases and J by 0 bases, with 10 bases between them. CDR1 SGDLS and CDR2 YYNGEE come from the germline V gene. This CDR3 contains 15 residues. The CDR3 loop is CASSVGASASYEQYF. As DNA, the CDR3 is TGTGCCAGCAGCGTAGGGGCTAGCGCCTCCTACGAGCAGTACTTC.

Ten or more counts support this clonotype. The chain links TRBV30 to TRBJ1-6; D remains unclear. The germline V gene encodes CDR1 GTSNPN and CDR2 SVGIG (reference sequence). This CDR3 comprises 13 residues. The V gene lost 3 bases and the J gene lost 7 bases, with 10 bases spanning the gap. CDR3 sequence: CAWRYSDNSPLHF. In DNA form, the CDR3 reads TGTGCCTGGAGGTACAGCGACAATTCACCCCTCCACTTT.

J is TRBJ1-2 and V is TRBV20-1; unclear D gene. The CDR3 runs 14 residues. Germline V gene lookup returns CDR1 DFQATT and CDR2 SNEGSKA (reference sequence). Between the trimmed V and J ends, which lost 0 bases and 4 bases, there was a span of 12 bases. DNA for the CDR3: TGCAGTGCTAGAGAACAGATGAGCTTCTATGGCTACACCTTC. Its translation is CSAREQMSFYGYTF.

About this clonotype itself: A much larger clone is a single base away; this may be a read error. The rearrangement uses TRBV20-1 and TRBJ2-3; D is perhaps TRBD1 or TRBD2 (5 bases each). This CDR3 contains 14 residues. The germline V gene has CDR1 DFQATT and CDR2 SNEGSKA (reference sequence). The CDR3 here is CSASPGARVDAQYF. Here the CDR3 DNA reads TGCAGTGCTAGTCCCGGGGCGCGAGTAGATGCGCAGTATTTT.

The chain links TRBV24-1 to TRBJ2-1; TRBD1 is a possible D gene (6 bases). Trimming stripped 5 bases from V and 5 bases from J, with 18 bases between. The CDR3 extends over 16 amino acids. Per germline, CDR1 KGHDR and CDR2 SFDVKD. DNA of the CDR3: TGTGCCACCAGTGCTATCACAGGGTATGGGGACAATGAGCAGTTCTTC. This codes for CATSAITGYGDNEQFF.

There are many counts of this clonotype. J is TRBJ1-2 and V is TRBV4-3; no firm D call. V was clipped by 0 bases and J by 3 bases, with 11 bases between them. There are 15 residues in the CDR3. CDR1 and CDR2 (germline): LGHNA, YSLEER. The CDR3 sequence: CASSQEPGSYYGYTF. The CDR3 nucleotides read TGCGCCAGCAGCCAAGAACCCGGCAGCTACTATGGCTACACCTTC.

The V and J genes are TRBV10-1 and TRBJ2-5, with 8 bases matching TRBD1. Losses at the gene ends were 8 bases for V and 0 bases for J; bases not matched to a gene: 14. The CDR3 length is 17 residues. Per germline, CDR1 WNHNN and CDR2 SYGVQD (reference sequence). CDR3 nucleotides: TGCGCCAGCCTTCACAGGGGGGCGGGAAATAACCAAGAGACCCAGTACTTC. This encodes CASLHRGAGNNQETQYF.

The table lists this clonotype with many counts. The J gene is TRBJ2-3, the V gene TRBV24-1; 7 bases agree with TRBD2. The ends lost 4 bases at V and 2 bases at J; junction bases unmatched: 8. The CDR3 is 16 residues long. Germline V gives CDR1 KGHDR, CDR2 SFDVKD. The CDR3 DNA reads TGTGCCACCAGTGACCCCGCTAGCGGTTTCACAGATACGCAGTATTTT. Protein sequence: CATSDPASGFTDTQYF.

The genes are TRBV11-3 and TRBJ1-1; a weak D match, TRBD1 (5 bases). Germline V gene sequence: CDR1 SGHNT, CDR2 YENEEA. The CDR3 contains 15 residues. The V and J ends lost 6 bases and 5 bases respectively, with 19 bases between them. The CDR3 loop reads CASSLLGAKGTEAFF. In DNA, the CDR3 is TGTGCCAGCAGTTTATTAGGGGCTAAAGGAACTGAAGCTTTCTTT.

The chain couples TRBV7-9 to TRBJ2-7; D is undetermined. The CDR3 spans 12 residues. Per the germline V gene, CDR1 is SEHNR and CDR2 is FQNEAQ (reference sequence). The ends were cut back, 1 base at V and 4 bases at J, with 5 bases in the middle. The DNA of the CDR3 is TGTGCCAGCAGCTTAGTCTGGTACGAGCAGTACTTC. Its translation: CASSLVWYEQYF.

The chain recombines TRBV11-2 with TRBJ2-2, with 11 bases aligning to TRBD2. Germline V gene data show CDR1 as SGHAT and CDR2 as FQNNGV. V was pared by 6 bases and J by 1 base, with 13 bases of the junction left unmatched. The CDR3 covers 19 residues. The CDR3 sequence is CASSPMIAGGPGNTGELFF. CDR3 sequence (DNA): TGTGCCAGCAGTCCAATGATAGCGGGAGGGCCGGGGAACACCGGGGAGCTGTTTTTT.

This clonotype was observed a handful of times. The J gene is TRBJ2-3, the V gene TRBV30, with TRBD2 identical over 11 bases. Germline-derived CDR1 and CDR2 are GTSNPN and SVGIG (reference sequence). J was trimmed by 0 bases and V by 1 base; bases with no gene match: 12. The CDR3 extends over 19 amino acids. The CDR3 region has the DNA TGTGCCTGGAGTGGCTTCCCCTCTAGCGGGAGGCCGAGCACAGATACGCAGTATTTT. This gives the protein CAWSGFPSSGRPSTDTQYF.

This clonotype has only a few counts. The gene calls are TRBV5-6 and TRBJ2-2, with D unclear. Looked up from germline, CDR1 is SGHDT and CDR2 is YYEEEE. Trimming shortened V by 2 bases and J by 7 bases, and 9 bases separated the two germline ends. The CDR3 is 13 residues long. CDR3 sequence (DNA): TGTGCCAGCAGCTTTACGGGTGGCGGGGAGCTGTTTTTT. Translation: CASSFTGGGELFF.

V and J are TRBV15 and TRBJ2-5, with 7 bases that match TRBD1. There are 15 residues in the CDR3. The germline V gene encodes CDR1 LNHNV and CDR2 YYDKDF (reference sequence). V was clipped by 5 bases and J by 0 bases; unmatched bases: 6. CDR3 amino acids: CATSAGTAYQETQYF. The CDR3 DNA follows: TGTGCCACCAGCGCAGGGACAGCGTACCAAGAGACCCAGTACTTC.

This clonotype was recorded at least ten times. The chain joins TRBV7-2 to TRBJ2-1; TRBD2 aligns across 7 bases. V lost 7 bases to trimming and J lost 0 bases; unmatched junction nucleotides: 6. This CDR3 spans 15 amino acids. The germline V gene has CDR1 SGHTA and CDR2 FQGNSA. The CDR3: CASNGGSISYNEQFF. The CDR3 nucleotides are TGTGCCAGCAACGGCGGGAGTATCTCCTACAATGAGCAGTTCTTC.

This clonotype was counted between two and nine times. Written as DNA, the CDR3 is TGTGCCAGCAGTGTTTGGGACAGTTCCTACAATGAGCAGTTCTTC. Translated: CASSVWDSSYNEQFF. The chain joins TRBV12-3 or TRBV12-4 to TRBJ2-1; 7 nucleotides align to TRBD1. The CDR3 is 15 amino acids. Unmatched junction bases numbered 5, after V lost 5 bases and J lost 1 base.